This note documents a single TCR beta chain sequence. Its antigen remains unidentified. The sample is drawn from a study of OX40 agonist ivuxolimab in advanced cancers. In the study overall: As their treatment, patients were administered ivuxolimab, an agonistic anti-OX40 (CD134) antibody. Study conclusions and caveats: Both CD4+ and CD8+ T cell populations in blood had undergone clonal expansion by week 6 at 0.1 to 3.0 mg/kg.

CDR3 length: 17 amino acids. Germline V lookup: CDR1 KGHSH, CDR2 LQKENI. The J segment lost 9 bases and the V segment lost 3 bases, leaving 16 bases of the junction unmatched. This table comes from immunoSEQ multiplex PCR, and its TCRdb copy is limited to in-frame clones, with some not included. The sample records tens of thousands of clones, approximately 92% being singletons. Researchers took blood at baseline, on cycle 4 day 1, and on cycle 7 day 1. The sequence was obtained from an adult with an advanced solid tumor such as melanoma, head and neck, liver or kidney cancer. This chain joins TRBV18 and TRBJ2-1, with TRBD2 identical over 8 bases. The starting material was CD4+ or CD8+ T cells sorted from blood, obtained in a trial of the OX40 agonist ivuxolimab. The CDR3 protein is CASSPYERGLVVTEQFF. In DNA form, the CDR3 reads TGTGCCAGCTCACCTTACGAGCGGGGACTAGTTGTAACTGAGCAGTTCTTC. The full variable domain, rest sourced from reference TRBV18 and TRBJ2-1, is NAGVMQNPRHLVRRRGQEARLRCSPMKGHSHVYWYRQLPEEGLKFMVYLQKENIIDESGMPKERFSAEFPKEGPSILRIQQVVRGDSAAYFCASSPYERGLVVTEQFFGPGTRLTVL.